The clone carrying this TCR beta chain was recorded once. Other DNA sequences in this specimen translate into the identical CDR3. V lost 6 bases and J 0 bases, leaving 8 bases between the germline ends. The CDR3 is made up of 14 amino acids. Per the germline V gene, CDR1 is KGHSH and CDR2 is LQKENI. Categorization into cohorts depended on clinical history that participants reported. The record originates from a study of blood T cell repertoires in COVID-19. The protocol was immunoSEQ multiplex PCR, while the TCRdb copy is restricted to in-frame clones and leaves out a portion. The table shows more than 300,000 clones, with around 87% occurring only once.

The sequence derives from a man aged 40-49 years in a cohort exposed to, infected with or recovered from COVID-19 (not recorded which). The chain is built from TRBV18 and TRBJ1-4; D call uncertain. Sequenced: PBMCs or T cells enriched from blood (not recorded which). In DNA form, the CDR3 reads TGTGCCAGCTCCCGTACAGCAACTAATGAAAAACTGTTTTTT. Protein sequence: CASSRTATNEKLFF.